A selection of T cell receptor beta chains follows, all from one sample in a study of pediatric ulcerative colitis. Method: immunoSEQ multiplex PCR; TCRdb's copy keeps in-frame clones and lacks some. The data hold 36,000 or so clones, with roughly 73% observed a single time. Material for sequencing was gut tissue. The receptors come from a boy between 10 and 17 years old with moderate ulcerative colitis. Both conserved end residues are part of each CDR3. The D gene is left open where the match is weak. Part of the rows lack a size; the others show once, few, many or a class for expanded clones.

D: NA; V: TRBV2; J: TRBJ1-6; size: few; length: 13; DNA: TGTGCCAGCAGTGTTTACAATAATTCACCCCTCCACTTT; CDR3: CASSVYNNSPLHF
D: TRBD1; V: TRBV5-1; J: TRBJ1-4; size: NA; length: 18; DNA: TGCGCCAGCAGCTCCGGGACAGGGAAAAACCTAGGGAGCGAAAAACTGTTTTTT; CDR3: CASSSGTGKNLGSEKLFF
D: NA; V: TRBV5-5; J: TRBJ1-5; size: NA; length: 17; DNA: TGTGCCAGCAGCTTGGTCTTGGACCGTTATAGCAATCAGCCCCAGCATTTT; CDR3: CASSLVLDRYSNQPQHF
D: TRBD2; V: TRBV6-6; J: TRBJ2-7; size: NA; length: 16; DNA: TGTGCCAGCAGTTACTCCCATAGCGGGGAGGCCCACGAGCAGTACTTC; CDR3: CASSYSHSGEAHEQYF
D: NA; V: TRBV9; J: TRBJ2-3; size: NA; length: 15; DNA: TGTGCCAGCAGCTCAGGGGGGACCGCCACAGATACGCAGTATTTT; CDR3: CASSSGGTATDTQYF
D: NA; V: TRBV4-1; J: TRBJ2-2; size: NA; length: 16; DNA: TGCGCCAGCAGCCAAGATAGAGAGGTTTACACCGGGGAGCTGTTTTTT; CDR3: CASSQDREVYTGELFF
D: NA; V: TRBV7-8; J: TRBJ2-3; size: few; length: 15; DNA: TGTGCCAGCAGCTTAGGAATATCTAGCACAGATACGCAGTATTTT; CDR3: CASSLGISSTDTQYF
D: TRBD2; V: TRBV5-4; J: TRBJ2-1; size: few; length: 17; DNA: TGTGCCAGCAGCTTGGATGGACTAGCGGGGGACTACAATGAGCAGTTCTTC; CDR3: CASSLDGLAGDYNEQFF
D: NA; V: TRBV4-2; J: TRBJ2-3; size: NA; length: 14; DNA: TGTGCCAGCAGCCTTAGGGCCCGCAAAGATACGCAGTATTTT; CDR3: CASSLRARKDTQYF
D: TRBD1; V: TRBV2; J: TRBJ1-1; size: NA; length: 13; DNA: TGTGCCAGCAGAGTTCAGGGGGACACTGAAGCTTTCTTT; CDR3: CASRVQGDTEAFF
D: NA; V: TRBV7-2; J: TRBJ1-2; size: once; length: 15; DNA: TGTGCCAGCAGCTTACAGTCATCCTCGGGCTATGGCTACACCTTC; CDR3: CASSLQSSSGYGYTF
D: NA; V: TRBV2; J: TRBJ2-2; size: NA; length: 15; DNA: TGTGCCAGCAGTGAACAGGGCTTGAACACCGGGGAGCTGTTTTTT; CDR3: CASSEQGLNTGELFF
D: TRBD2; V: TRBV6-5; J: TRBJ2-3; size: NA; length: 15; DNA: TGTGCCAGCATGAGACTAGCGGGATTCACAGATACGCAGTATTTT; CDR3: CASMRLAGFTDTQYF
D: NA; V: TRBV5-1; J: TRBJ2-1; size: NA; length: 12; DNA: TGCGCCAGCAGCTTGGAGCGCGGGGTGCAGTTCTTC; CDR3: CASSLERGVQFF
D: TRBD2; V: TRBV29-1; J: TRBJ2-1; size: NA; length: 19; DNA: TGCAGCGTTGAAGGAGCCGCGGGAGCGTATGGGATGACCTACAATGAGCAGTTCTTC; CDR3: CSVEGAAGAYGMTYNEQFF
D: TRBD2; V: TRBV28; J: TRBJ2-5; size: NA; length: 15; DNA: TGTGCCAGCAGTTATGGACTAGCGGGAGTAGAGACCCAGTACTTC; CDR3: CASSYGLAGVETQYF
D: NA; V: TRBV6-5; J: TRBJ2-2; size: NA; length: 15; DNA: TGTGCCAGCACCAAACAGGGAGTTGGCACCGGGGAGCTGTTTTTT; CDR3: CASTKQGVGTGELFF
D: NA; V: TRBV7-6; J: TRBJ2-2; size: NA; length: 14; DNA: TGTGCCAGCAGCTTAGCGGGGAGCACCGGGGAGCTGTTTTTT; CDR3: CASSLAGSTGELFF
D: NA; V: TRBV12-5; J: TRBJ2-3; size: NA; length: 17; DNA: TGTGCTAGTGGTTTCCCCCTTGGGCGGGAAGGGACAGATACGCAGTATTTT; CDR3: CASGFPLGREGTDTQYF
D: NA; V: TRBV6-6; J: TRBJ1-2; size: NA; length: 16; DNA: TGTGCCAGCGACCACTCCCAAACGAGAGGGAACTATGGCTACACCTTC; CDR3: CASDHSQTRGNYGYTF
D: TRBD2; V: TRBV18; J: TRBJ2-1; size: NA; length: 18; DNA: TGTGCCAGCTCACCACCTTTGGCTAGCGGGGTTACCTACAATGAGCAGTTCTTC; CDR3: CASSPPLASGVTYNEQFF
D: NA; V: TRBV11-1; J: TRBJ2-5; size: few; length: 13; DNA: TGTGCCAGCAGCCTAGGGAACCAAGAGACCCAGTACTTC; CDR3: CASSLGNQETQYF
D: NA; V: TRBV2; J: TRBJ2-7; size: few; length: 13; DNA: TGTGCCAGCAGTGGTATAACGGGCTCCGAGCAGTACTTC; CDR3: CASSGITGSEQYF
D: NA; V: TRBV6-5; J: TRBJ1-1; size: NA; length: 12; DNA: TGTGCCAGCAGCTTCTCAGGGGACACGGCTTTCTTT; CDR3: CASSFSGDTAFF
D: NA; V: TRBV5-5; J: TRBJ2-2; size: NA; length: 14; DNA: TGTGCCAGCAGCTTGACAGGGAGCACCGGGGAGCTGTTTTTT; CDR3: CASSLTGSTGELFF
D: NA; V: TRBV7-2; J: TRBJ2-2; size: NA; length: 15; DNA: TGTGCCAGCAGCCGAGGGGGGTGGGGCACCGGGGAGCTGTTTTTT; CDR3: CASSRGGWGTGELFF
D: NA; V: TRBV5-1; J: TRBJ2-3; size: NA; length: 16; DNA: TGCGCCAGCAGGGTCGGCGCCGAAATTAGCACAGATACGCAGTATTTT; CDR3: CASRVGAEISTDTQYF
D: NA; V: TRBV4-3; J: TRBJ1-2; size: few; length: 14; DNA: TGCGCCAGCAGCCAAGATCGGGTGAACTATGGCTACACCTTC; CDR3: CASSQDRVNYGYTF
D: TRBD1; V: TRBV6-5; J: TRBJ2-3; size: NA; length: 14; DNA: TGTGCCAGCAGTCCAACGGACAGGGCAGATACGCAGTATTTT; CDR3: CASSPTDRADTQYF
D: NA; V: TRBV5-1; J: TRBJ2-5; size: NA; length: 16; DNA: TGCGCCAGCAGCTTGGAGAAGGGGCCTCTACAAGAGACCCAGTACTTC; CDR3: CASSLEKGPLQETQYF
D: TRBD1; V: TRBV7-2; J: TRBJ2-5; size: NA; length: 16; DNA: TGTGCCAGCAGCTTAGGAGGACAGGGTCCATTCGAGACCCAGTACTTC; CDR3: CASSLGGQGPFETQYF
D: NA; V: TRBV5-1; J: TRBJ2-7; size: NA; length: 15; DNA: TGCGCCAGCAGCTTGTTGGACACCTACTCCTACGAGCAGTACTTC; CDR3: CASSLLDTYSYEQYF
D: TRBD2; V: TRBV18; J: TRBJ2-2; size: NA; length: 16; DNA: TGTGCCAGCTCACCACCTGGCCAGCGGGGAGCCGGGGAGCTGTTTTTT; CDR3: CASSPPGQRGAGELFF
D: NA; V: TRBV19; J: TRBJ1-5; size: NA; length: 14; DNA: TGTGCCAGTAGTATGCGGGACACTAATCAGCCCCAGCATTTT; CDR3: CASSMRDTNQPQHF
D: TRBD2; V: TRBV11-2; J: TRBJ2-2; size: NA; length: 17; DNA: TGTGCCAGCAGCTCTCTTGGACTAGCGGGAGTCTCCGGGGAGCTGTTTTTT; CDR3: CASSSLGLAGVSGELFF
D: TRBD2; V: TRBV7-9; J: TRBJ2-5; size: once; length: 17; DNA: TGTGCCAGCCTGGGGGTTGCGGGAGGGCCTCTAGCAGAGACCCAGTACTTC; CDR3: CASLGVAGGPLAETQYF
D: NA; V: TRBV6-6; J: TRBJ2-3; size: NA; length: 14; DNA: TGTGCCAGCAGTTACGGCCCCCTTGTCGATACGCAGTATTTT; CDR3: CASSYGPLVDTQYF
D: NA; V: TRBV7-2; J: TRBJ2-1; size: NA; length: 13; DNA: TGTGCCAGCAGCTTAAATAGTTACAATGAGCAGTTCTTC; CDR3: CASSLNSYNEQFF
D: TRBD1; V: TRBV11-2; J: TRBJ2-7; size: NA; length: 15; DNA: TGTGCCAGCAGCTTCCTTAGACAGGGTGGGACCGAGCAGTACTTC; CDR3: CASSFLRQGGTEQYF
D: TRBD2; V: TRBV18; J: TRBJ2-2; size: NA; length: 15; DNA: TGTGCCAGCTCCCCTGGCGGGAGCACGCCCGGGGAGCTGTTTTTT; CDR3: CASSPGGSTPGELFF
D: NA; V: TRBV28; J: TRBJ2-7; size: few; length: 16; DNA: TGTGCCAGCAGTTTGTCTCAGCCGCAGAGCTCCTACGAGCAGTACTTC; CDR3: CASSLSQPQSSYEQYF